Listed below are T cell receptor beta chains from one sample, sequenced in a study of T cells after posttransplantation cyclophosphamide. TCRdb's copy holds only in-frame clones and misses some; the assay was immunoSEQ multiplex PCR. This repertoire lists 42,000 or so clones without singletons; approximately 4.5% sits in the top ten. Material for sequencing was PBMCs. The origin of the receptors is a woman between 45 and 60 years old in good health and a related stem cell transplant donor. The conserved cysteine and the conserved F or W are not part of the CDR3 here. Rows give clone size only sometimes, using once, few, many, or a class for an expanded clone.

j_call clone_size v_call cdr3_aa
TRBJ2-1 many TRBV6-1 ASSPPLSYNEQF
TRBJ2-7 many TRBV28 ASSLVQHEQY
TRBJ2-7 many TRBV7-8 ASSRTGTATYEQY
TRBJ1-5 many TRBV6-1 ASRDRGVGNQPQH
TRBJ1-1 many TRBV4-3 ASSQEGGGGTEAF
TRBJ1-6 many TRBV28 ASSLDPSQGNSPLH
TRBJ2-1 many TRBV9 ASSVEGNEQF
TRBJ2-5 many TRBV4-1 ASSQGDSQETQY
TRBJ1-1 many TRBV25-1 ASSERGLRGAF
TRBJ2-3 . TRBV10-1 ASSDLQDLTDTQY
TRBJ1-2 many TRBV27 ASSPRNMNYGYT
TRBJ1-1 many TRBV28 ASSTGGSGNSEAF
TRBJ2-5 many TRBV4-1 ASSRVGETQY
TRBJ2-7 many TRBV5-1 ASSLLGKGTGAYEQY
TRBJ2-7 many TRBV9 ASSRKGAKEQY
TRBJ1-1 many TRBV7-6 ASSTYTGNTEAF
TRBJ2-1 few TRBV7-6 ASSLGGGGSEQF
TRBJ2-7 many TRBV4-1 ASSQYPSGGLWEQY
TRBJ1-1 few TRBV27 ASSPGSGFAEAF
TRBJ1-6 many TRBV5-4 ASSPDSYSYNSPLH
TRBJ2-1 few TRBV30 AWGGGLAMGEQF
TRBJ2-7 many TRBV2 ASSQGAVRRYEQY
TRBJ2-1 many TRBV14 ASSQYGGARQF
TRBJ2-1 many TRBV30 AWSFPGQGFHEQF
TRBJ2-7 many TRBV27 ASSSGQGYEQY
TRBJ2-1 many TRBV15 ATSFPGDEQF
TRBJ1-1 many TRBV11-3 ASSSGIVTGNTEAF
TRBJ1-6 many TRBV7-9 ASSSSRGQGHSPLH
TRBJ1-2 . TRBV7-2 ASSLMLEGYT
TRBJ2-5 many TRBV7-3 ASSQSGGAETQY
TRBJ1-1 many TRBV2 ASIGQGGNTEAF
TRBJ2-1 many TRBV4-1 ASRAKQQGSWNEQF
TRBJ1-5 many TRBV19 ASSRSSGSNQPQH
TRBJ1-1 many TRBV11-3 ASSPTGNTEAF
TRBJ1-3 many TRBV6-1 ASRTTSSGNTIY
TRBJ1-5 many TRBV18 ASSPPGQGSGNQPQH